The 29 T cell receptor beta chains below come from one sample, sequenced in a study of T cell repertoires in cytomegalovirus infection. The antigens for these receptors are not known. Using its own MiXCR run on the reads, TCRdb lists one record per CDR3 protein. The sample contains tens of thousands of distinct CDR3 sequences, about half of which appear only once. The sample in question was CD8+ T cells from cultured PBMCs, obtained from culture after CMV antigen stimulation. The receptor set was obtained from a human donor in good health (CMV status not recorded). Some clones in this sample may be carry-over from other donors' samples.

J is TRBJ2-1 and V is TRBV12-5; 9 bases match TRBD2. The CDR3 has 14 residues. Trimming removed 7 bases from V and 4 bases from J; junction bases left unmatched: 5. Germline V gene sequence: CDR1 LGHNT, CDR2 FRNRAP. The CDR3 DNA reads TGTGCTAGTGCCGCGGGACTAGCTTACAATGAGCAGTTCTTC. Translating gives CASAAGLAYNEQFF.

CDR3 loop: CASEGGNNEQFF. The CDR3, as DNA: TGCGCCTCCGAGGGTGGGAACAATGAGCAGTTCTTC. This chain links TRBV5-1 with TRBJ2-1, with D maybe TRBD2 (5 bases). The CDR3 is 12 residues long. The ends were cut back, 10 bases at V and 5 bases at J, with 13 bases in the middle. CDR1 and CDR2 (germline): SGHRS, YFSETQ.

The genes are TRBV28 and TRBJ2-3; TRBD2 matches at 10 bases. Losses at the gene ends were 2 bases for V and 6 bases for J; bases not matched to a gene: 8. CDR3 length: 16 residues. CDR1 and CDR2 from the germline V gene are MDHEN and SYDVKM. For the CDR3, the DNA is TGTGCCAGCAGTTTAGGGCTAGCGGGAGCGGGGGATACGCAGTATTTT. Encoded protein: CASSLGLAGAGDTQYF. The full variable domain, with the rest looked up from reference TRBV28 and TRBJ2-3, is DVKVTQSSRYLVKRTGEKVFLECVQDMDHENMFWYRQDPGLGLRLIYFSYDVKMKEKGDIPEGYSVSREKKERFSLILESASTNQTSMYLCASSLGLAGAGDTQYFGPGTRLTVL.

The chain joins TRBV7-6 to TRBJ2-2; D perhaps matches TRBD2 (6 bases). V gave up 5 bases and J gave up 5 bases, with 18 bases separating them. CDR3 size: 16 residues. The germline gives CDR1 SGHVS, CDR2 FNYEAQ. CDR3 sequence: CASSPAPQGGTGELFF. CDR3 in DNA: TGTGCCAGCAGCCCAGCCCCCCAGGGAGGAACCGGGGAGCTGTTTTTT.

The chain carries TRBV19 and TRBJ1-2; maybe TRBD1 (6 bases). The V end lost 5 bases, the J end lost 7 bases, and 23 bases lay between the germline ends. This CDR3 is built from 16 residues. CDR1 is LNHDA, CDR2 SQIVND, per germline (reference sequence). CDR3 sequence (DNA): TGTGCCAGTAGTCCACGGGCCGAACAGGGTAGGGGTGGCTACACCTTC. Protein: CASSPRAEQGRGGYTF.

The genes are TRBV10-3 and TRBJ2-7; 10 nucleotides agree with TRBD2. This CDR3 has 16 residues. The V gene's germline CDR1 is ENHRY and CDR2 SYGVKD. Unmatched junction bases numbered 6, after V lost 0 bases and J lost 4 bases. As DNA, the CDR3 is TGTGCCATCAGTGAGTCCCGGACTAGCGGCTTATACGAGCAGTACTTC. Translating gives CAISESRTSGLYEQYF.

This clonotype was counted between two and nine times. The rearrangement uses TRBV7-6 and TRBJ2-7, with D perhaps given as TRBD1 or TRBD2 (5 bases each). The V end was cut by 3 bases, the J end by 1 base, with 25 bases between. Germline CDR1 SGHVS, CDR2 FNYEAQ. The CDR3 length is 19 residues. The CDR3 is CASSFGTRIEGASSYEQYF. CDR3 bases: TGTGCCAGCAGCTTCGGGACGCGGATCGAAGGTGCTTCTTCCTACGAGCAGTACTTC.

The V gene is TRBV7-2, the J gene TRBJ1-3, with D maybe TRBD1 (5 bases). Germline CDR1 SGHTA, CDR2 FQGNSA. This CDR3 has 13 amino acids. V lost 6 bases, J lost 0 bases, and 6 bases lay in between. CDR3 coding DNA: TGTGCCAGCAGAGACAGCTCTGGAAACACCATATATTTT. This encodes CASRDSSGNTIYF.

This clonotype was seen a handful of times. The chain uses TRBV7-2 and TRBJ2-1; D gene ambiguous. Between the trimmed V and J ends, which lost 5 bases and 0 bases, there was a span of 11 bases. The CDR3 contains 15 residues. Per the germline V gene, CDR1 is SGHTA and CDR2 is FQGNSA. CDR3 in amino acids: CASSLPESSYNEQFF. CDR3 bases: TGTGCCAGCAGCCTCCCGGAAAGCTCCTACAATGAGCAGTTCTTC.

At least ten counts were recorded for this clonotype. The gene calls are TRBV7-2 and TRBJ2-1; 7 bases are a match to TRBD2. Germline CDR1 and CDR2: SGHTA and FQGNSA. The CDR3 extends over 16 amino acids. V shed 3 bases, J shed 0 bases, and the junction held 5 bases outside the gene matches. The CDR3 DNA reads TGTGCCAGCAGCTTGGTAGCGGGCTCCTCCTACAATGAGCAGTTCTTC. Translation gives CASSLVAGSSYNEQFF.

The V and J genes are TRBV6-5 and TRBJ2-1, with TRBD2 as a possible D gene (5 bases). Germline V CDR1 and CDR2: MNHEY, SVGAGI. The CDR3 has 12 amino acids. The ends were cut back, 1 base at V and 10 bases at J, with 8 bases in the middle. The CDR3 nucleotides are TGTGCCAGCAGTTACTATTCGGGAGAGCAGTTCTTC. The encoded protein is CASSYYSGEQFF.

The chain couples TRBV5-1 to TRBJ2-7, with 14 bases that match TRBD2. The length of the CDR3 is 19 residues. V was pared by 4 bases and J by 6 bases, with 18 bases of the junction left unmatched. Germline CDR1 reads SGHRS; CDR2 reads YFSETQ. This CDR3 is CASSRDLTSGRAYPPEQYF. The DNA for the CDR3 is TGCGCCAGCAGCCGCGATCTGACTAGCGGGAGGGCCTATCCTCCCGAGCAGTACTTC.

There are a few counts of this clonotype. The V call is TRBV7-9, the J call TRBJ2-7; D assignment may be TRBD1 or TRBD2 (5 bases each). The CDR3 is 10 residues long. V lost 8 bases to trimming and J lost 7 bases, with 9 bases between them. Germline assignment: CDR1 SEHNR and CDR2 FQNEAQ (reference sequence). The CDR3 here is CASGGREQYF. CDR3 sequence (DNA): TGTGCCAGCGGGGGAAGGGAGCAGTACTTC.

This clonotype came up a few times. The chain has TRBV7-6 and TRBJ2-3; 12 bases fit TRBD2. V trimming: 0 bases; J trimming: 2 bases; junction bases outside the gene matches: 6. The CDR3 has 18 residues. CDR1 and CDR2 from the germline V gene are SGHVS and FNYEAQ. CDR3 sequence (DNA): TGTGCCAGCAGCTTAGCGGTGACTAGCGGGGGCACCACAGATACGCAGTATTTT. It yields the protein CASSLAVTSGGTTDTQYF.

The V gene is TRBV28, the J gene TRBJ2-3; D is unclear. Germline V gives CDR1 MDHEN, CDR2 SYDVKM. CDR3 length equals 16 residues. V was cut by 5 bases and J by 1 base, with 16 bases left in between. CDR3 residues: CASSAISVFGTDTQYF. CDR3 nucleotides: TGTGCCAGCAGTGCAATAAGTGTCTTTGGCACAGATACGCAGTATTTT.

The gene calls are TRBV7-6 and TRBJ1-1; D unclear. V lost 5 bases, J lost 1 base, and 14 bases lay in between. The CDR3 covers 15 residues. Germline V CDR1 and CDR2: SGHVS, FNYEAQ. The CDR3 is CASSPPGNQNTEAFF. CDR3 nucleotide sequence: TGTGCCAGCAGCCCCCCGGGCAACCAGAACACTGAAGCTTTCTTT.

The CDR3 sequence: CASKWDRATDTQYF. The CDR3 DNA is TGTGCCAGCAAGTGGGACAGGGCAACGGATACGCAGTATTTT. The chain combines TRBV28 with TRBJ2-3; 9 bases are shared with TRBD1. This CDR3 has 14 residues. Trimming at V came to 7 bases and at J to 6 bases, leaving 8 bases not matched to a gene. Germline V lookup: CDR1 MDHEN, CDR2 SYDVKM.

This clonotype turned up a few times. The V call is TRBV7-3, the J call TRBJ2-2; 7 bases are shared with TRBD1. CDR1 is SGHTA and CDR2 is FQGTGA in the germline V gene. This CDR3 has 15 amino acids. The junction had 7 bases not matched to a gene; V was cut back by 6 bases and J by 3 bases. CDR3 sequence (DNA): TGTGCCAGCAGGCCACCTGGACAGGACACCGGGGAGCTGTTTTTT. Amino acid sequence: CASRPPGQDTGELFF.

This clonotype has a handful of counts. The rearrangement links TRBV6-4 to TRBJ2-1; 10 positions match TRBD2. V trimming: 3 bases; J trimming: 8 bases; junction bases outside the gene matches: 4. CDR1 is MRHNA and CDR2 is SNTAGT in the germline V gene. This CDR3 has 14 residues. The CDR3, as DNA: TGTGCCAGCAGTGAACTAGCGGGGATGGATGAGCAGTTCTTC. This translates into CASSELAGMDEQFF.

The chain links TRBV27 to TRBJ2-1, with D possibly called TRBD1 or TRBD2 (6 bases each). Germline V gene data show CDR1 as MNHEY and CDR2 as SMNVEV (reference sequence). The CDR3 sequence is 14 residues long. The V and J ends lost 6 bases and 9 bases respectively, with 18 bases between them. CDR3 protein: CASRGGLLTGEQFF. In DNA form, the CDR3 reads TGTGCCAGCAGGGGGGGCTTGCTTACGGGTGAGCAGTTCTTC.

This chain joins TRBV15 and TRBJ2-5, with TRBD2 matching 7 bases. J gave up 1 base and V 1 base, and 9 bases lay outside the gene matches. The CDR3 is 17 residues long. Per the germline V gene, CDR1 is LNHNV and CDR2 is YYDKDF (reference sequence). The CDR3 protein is CATSRGPPGGSQETQYF. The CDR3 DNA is TGTGCCACCAGCAGAGGCCCCCCCGGCGGGAGCCAAGAGACCCAGTACTTC.

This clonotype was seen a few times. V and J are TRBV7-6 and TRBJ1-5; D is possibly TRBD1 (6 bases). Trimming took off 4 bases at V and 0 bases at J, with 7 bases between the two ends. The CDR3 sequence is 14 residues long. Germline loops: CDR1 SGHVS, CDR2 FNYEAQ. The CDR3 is CASSSDSSNQPQHF. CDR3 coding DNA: TGTGCCAGCAGCTCGGACAGTAGCAATCAGCCCCAGCATTTT.

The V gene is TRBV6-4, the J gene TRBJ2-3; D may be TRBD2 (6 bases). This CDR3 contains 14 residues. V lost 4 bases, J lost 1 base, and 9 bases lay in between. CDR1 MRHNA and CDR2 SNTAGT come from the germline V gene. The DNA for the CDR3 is TGTGCCAGCAGTGCGGGCGGGGGCACAGATACGCAGTATTTT. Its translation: CASSAGGGTDTQYF.

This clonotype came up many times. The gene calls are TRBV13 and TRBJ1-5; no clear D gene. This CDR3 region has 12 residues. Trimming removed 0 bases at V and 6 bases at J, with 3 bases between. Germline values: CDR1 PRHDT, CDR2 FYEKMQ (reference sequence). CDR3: CASSLGSQPQHF. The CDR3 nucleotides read TGTGCCAGCAGCTTAGGAAGTCAGCCCCAGCATTTT. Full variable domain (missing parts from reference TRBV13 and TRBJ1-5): AAGVIQSPRHLIKEKRETATLKCYPIPRHDTVYWYQQGPGQDPQFLISFYEKMQSDKGSIPDRFSAQQFSDYHSELNMSSLELGDSALYFCASSLGSQPQHFGDGTRLSIL.

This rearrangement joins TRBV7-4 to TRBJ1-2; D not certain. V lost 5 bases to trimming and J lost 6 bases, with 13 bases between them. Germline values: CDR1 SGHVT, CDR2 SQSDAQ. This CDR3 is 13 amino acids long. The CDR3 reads CASSPTRGDGYTF. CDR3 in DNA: TGTGCCAGCAGCCCCACACGGGGTGATGGCTACACCTTC.

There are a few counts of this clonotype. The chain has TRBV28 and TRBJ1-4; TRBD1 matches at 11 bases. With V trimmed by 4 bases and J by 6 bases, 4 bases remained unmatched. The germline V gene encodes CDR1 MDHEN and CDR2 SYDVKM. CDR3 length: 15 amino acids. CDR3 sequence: CASSSSDRGHEKLFF. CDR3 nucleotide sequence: TGTGCCAGCAGTTCGTCGGACAGGGGGCATGAAAAACTGTTTTTT.

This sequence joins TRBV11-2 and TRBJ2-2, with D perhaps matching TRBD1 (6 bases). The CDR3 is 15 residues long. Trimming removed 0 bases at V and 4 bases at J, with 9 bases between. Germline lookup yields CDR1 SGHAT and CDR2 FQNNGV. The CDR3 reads CASSLDWGPTGELFF. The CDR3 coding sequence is TGTGCCAGCAGCTTAGATTGGGGGCCCACCGGGGAGCTGTTTTTT.

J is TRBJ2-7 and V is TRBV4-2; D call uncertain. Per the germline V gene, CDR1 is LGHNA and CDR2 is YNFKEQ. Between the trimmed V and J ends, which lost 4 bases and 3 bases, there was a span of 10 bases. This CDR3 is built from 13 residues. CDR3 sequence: CASSRSWGYEQYF. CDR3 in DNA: TGTGCCAGCAGCCGATCCTGGGGCTACGAGCAGTACTTC.

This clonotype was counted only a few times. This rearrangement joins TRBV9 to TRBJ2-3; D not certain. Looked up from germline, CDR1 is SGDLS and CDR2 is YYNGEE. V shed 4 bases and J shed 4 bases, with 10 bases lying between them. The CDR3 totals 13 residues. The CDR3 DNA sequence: TGTGCCAGCAGCTTGAGGCCGGCAGATACGCAGTATTTT. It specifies CASSLRPADTQYF.